The clone carrying this T cell receptor (beta chain) appeared many times. The data were obtained in a study of molecular identifiers for immune sequencing clone quantification. In the sort, naive CD8 T cells were defined as CD8+CD4-CCR7+CD45RA+. One entry per CDR3 protein results from TCRdb running MiXCR on the PCR reads. The table includes over 85,000 distinct CDR3 sequences, around 25% detected once. CDR1 and CDR2 from the germline V gene are MNHEY and SVGAGI. The CDR3 runs 14 residues. The V gene end was trimmed by 2 bases and the J gene end by 3 bases; junction bases not matched to a gene: 3. The chain recombines TRBV6-5 with TRBJ2-7, with 8 bases aligning to TRBD1. This receptor was identified in a human donor in good health. Some libraries in this study had Jurkat cell RNA spiked in. Sample: naive CD8+ T cells from blood, with Jurkat cell RNA spiked in. As for subset: FACS-sorted CD8+CD4-CCR7+CD45RA+ naive T cells. CDR3 DNA sequence: TGTGCCAGCAGTTACGATACAGGGGGCTACGAGCAGTACTTC. Translated, it gives CASSYDTGGYEQYF.